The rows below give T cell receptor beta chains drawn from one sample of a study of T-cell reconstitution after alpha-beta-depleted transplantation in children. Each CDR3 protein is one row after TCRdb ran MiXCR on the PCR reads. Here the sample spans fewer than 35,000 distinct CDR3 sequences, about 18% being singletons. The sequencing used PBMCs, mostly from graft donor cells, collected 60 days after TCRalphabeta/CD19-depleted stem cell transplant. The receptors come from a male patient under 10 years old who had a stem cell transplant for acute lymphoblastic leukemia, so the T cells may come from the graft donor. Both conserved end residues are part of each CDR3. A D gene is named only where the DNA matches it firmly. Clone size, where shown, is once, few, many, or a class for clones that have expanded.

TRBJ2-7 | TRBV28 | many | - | TGTGCCAGCAGTTTGGGTCAGTTTAGTTACGAGCAGTACTTC | CASSLGQFSYEQYF
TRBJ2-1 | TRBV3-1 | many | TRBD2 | TGTGCCAGCAGCCAGGCCCTAGCGGGGGGACCCAATGAGCAGTTCTTC | CASSQALAGGPNEQFF
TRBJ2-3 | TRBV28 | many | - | TGTGCCAGCGGGAGGACGTTTGCCACAGATACGCAGTATTTT | CASGRTFATDTQYF
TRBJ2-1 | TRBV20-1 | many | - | TGCAGTGCGAGCAGGTCTAATGAGCAGTTCTTC | CSASRSNEQFF
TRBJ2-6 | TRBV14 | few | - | TGTGCCAGCAGCCAGTACTCCGGGAACCCTGGGGCCAACGTCCTGACTTTC | CASSQYSGNPGANVLTF
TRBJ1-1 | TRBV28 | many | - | TGTGCCAGCAGTTTCTTAGGGTTGGACACTGAAGCTTTCTTT | CASSFLGLDTEAFF
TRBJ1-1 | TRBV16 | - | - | TGTGCCAGCAGCCAGTATAGGGGGAGAGGGACTGAAGCTTTCTTT | CASSQYRGRGTEAFF
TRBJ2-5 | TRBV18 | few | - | TGTGCCAGCTCTCTCGGGGTAGACAGCGGAGAGACCCAGTACTTC | CASSLGVDSGETQYF
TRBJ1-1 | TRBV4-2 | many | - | TGTGCCAGCAGCGAGGGACACTGTCGCGACACTGAAGCTTTCTTT | CASSEGHCRDTEAFF
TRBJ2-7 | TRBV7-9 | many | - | TGTGCCAGCAGCCTCATCGGCTTTGCTAGCTCCTACGAGCAGTACTTC | CASSLIGFASSYEQYF
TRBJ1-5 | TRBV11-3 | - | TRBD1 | TGTGCCAGCAGCAGTTGGGGACAGGGAAATCAGCCCCAGCATTTT | CASSSWGQGNQPQHF
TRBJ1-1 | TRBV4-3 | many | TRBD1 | TGCGCCAGCAGCCAAGATCTCCGGCAGGGGGCGGGTCGGACTGAAGCTTTCTTT | CASSQDLRQGAGRTEAFF
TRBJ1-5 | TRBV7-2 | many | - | TGTGCCAGCACCTTGATGCTAGATCAGCCCCAGCATTTT | CASTLMLDQPQHF
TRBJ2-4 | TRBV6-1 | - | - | TGTGCCAGCAGTGAAAGCTCCGGGTCACAACACATTCAGTACTTC | CASSESSGSQHIQYF
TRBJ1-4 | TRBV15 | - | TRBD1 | TGTGCCACCAGCATGGGGAACAGGGGACGGGAAAAACTGTTTTTT | CATSMGNRGREKLFF
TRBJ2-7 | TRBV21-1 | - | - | TGTGCCAGCAGCAAATGGTCACGGACTAGCGATACCTACGAGCAGTACTTC | CASSKWSRTSDTYEQYF
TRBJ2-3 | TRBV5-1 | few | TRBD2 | TGCGCCAGCCGGGGGGGGCTTGGCACAGATACGCAGTATTTT | CASRGGLGTDTQYF
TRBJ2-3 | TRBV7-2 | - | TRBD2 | TGTGCCAGCAGCTTAGTGAGCGGGGGGGCTTGGACAGATACGCAGTATTTT | CASSLVSGGAWTDTQYF
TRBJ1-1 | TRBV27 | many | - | TGTGCCAGCAGTCTGGGGATCGGGGGGCGAGCTGAAGCTTTCTTT | CASSLGIGGRAEAFF
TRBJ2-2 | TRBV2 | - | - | TGTGCCAGCAGTGAAGTAGCAATGAACACCGGGGAGCTGTTTTTT | CASSEVAMNTGELFF
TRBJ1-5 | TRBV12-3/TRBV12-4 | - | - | TGTGCCAGCACCGTCCAGGGTGGGCAGCCCCAGCATTTT | CASTVQGGQPQHF
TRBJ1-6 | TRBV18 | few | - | TGTGCCAGCTCACCGTTGGGGAGCTCCTATAATTCACCCCTCCACTTT | CASSPLGSSYNSPLHF
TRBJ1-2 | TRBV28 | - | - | TGTGCCAGCAGCCCCGTGGTCCCGTACACCTTC | CASSPVVPYTF
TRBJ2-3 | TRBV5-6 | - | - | TGTGCCAGCAGCTTGGTGGTCACAGATACGCAGTATTTT | CASSLVVTDTQYF
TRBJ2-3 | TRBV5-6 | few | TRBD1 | TGTGCCAGCAGCCTGGGACAGCTTACAGATACGCAGTATTTT | CASSLGQLTDTQYF
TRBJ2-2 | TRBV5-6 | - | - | TGTGCCAGCAGCTTGAGGCGGAGCAGGACGGAAGCGGGGGAGCTGTTTTTT | CASSLRRSRTEAGELFF
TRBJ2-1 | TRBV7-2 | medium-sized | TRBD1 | TGTGCCAGCAGCATCGGACAGGGCTCCTACAATGAGCAGTTCTTC | CASSIGQGSYNEQFF
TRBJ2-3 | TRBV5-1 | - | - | TGCGCCAGCAGCTTGGGGGGGGCAGGGCGCACAGATACGCAGTATTTT | CASSLGGAGRTDTQYF
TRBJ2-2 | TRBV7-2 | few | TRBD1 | TGTGCCAGCAGCTTACACGGACAGGGTGGCGGGGAGCTGTTTTTT | CASSLHGQGGGELFF
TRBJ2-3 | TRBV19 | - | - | TGTGCCAGTATGACAGATACGCAGTATTTT | CASMTDTQYF
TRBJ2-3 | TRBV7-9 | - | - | TGTGCCAGCAGCTTAGCGGTGGCGGGCACAGATACGCAGTATTTT | CASSLAVAGTDTQYF
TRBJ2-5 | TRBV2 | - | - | TGTGCCAGCAGTCGGAGGCAAGAGACCCAGTACTTC | CASSRRQETQYF
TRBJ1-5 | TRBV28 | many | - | TGTGCCAGCAAAGGTAGAGGAAGACTCGTTCAGCCCCAGCATTTT | CASKGRGRLVQPQHF
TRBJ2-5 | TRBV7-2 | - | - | TGTGCCAGCAGCCCCAAGGACCCTCAAGAGACCCAGTACTTC | CASSPKDPQETQYF
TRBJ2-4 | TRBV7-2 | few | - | TGTGCCAGCAGCCCGAACAGGGGACTCTTGGGCAAAAACATTCAGTACTTC | CASSPNRGLLGKNIQYF
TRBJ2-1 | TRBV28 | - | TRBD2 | TGTGCCAGCAGCCTCGTGGGAGGGGACCCTGAGCAGTTCTTC | CASSLVGGDPEQFF